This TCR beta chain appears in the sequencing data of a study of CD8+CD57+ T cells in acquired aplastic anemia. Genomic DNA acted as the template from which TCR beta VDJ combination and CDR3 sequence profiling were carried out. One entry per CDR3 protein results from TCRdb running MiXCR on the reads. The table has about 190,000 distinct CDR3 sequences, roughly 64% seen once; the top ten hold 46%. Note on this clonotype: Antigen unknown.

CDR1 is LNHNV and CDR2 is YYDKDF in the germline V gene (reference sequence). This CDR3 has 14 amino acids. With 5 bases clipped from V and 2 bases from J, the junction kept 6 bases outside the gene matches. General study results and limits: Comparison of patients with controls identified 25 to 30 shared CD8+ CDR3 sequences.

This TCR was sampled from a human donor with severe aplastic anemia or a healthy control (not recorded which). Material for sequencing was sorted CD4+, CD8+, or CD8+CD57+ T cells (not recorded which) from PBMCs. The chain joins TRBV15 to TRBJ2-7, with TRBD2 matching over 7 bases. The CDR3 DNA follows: TGTGCCACCAGCCTTACCGGGACTACCTACGAGCAGTACTTC. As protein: CATSLTGTTYEQYF.